A single sample is the source of the 25 T cell receptor beta chains below, sequenced in a study of graft-versus-host responses after intestinal transplantation. Here immunoSEQ multiplex PCR was the method, and the copy in TCRdb shows in-frame clones only, minus some. The repertoire holds 90,000 to 120,000 clones, approximately 86% seen once, with about 0.75% in the top ten. Their antigens remain unidentified. The material sequenced was unstimulated CD4+ T cells sorted from spleen or lymph node cells, taken before transplant. The receptors were sampled from a human donor who was the organ donor for an intestinal transplant.

This chain joins TRBV7-3 and TRBJ1-6; the D is unclear. Germline V CDR1 and CDR2: SGHTA, FQGTGA. The CDR3 consists of 16 residues. V shed 5 bases and J shed 4 bases, with 15 bases lying between them. The CDR3 protein is CASSPRGRDYNSPLHF. The CDR3 DNA follows: TGTGCCAGCAGCCCACGTGGGCGGGATTATAATTCACCCCTCCACTTT.

CDR3 amino acids: CASSLRSRDRPSNVLTF. CDR3 bases: TGTGCCAGCAGCCTTCGTTCCCGGGACAGGCCCTCCAACGTCCTGACTTTC. This chain connects TRBV7-3 to TRBJ2-6; TRBD1 matches 8 bases. Trimming removed 5 bases from V and 8 bases from J; junction bases left unmatched: 14. This CDR3 has 17 residues. Germline assignment: CDR1 SGHTA and CDR2 FQGTGA.

The count of this clone is one. This CDR3 reads CASSAGGPTDTQYF. CDR3 nucleotides: TGCGCCAGCTCCGCGGGAGGGCCCACGGATACGCAGTATTTT. This chain connects TRBV5-1 to TRBJ2-3; 9 positions match TRBD2. This CDR3 is built from 14 residues. In germline, CDR1 is SGHRS, CDR2 YFSETQ. The ends lost 7 bases at V and 6 bases at J; junction bases unmatched: 9.

The CDR3 region is CASSSLGGRNTGELFF. CDR3 DNA sequence: TGTGCCAGCAGCTCCCTTGGCGGGAGGAACACCGGGGAGCTGTTTTTT. The chain has TRBV5-4 and TRBJ2-2; 7 bases fit TRBD2. The V segment lost 3 bases and the J segment 1 base; nucleotides outside the gene matches: 6. The germline V gene encodes CDR1 SGHNT and CDR2 YYREEE (reference sequence). This CDR3 is built from 16 residues.

Concerning this clone: Other DNA sequences from this sample encode an identical CDR3 as well. V is TRBV10-1 and J is TRBJ1-1; tentative D call: TRBD1 (5 bases). The germline V gene encodes CDR1 WNHNN and CDR2 SYGVQD (reference sequence). V was clipped by 3 bases and J by 3 bases, with 8 bases between them. The CDR3 runs to 13 residues. Here the CDR3 DNA reads TGCGCCAGCAGTGACCCGGGGGACACTGAAGCTTTCTTT. Amino acids: CASSDPGDTEAFF.

This chain links TRBV6-1 with TRBJ2-7; possible D gene TRBD2, 6 bases. Trimming pared 8 bases from V and 5 bases from J, leaving 13 bases between. Germline V gene lookup returns CDR1 MNHNS and CDR2 SASEGT. The CDR3 has 12 amino acids. CDR3 sequence (DNA): TGTGCCAGCGGCCTTTGGGGGGACGAGCAGTACTTC. This codes for CASGLWGDEQYF.

The rearrangement links TRBV27 to TRBJ1-2; D not resolved. Between the trimmed V and J ends, which lost 0 bases and 6 bases, there was a span of 14 bases. CDR1 and CDR2 (germline): MNHEY, SMNVEV (reference sequence). CDR3 length equals 15 residues. The CDR3 coding sequence is TGTGCCAGCAGTTTATCCGGGCCCATCGGCGATGGCTACACCTTC. This gives the protein CASSLSGPIGDGYTF.

J is TRBJ2-3 and V is TRBV30; 8 nucleotides line up with TRBD2. The CDR3 loop spans 14 amino acids. Germline CDR1 is GTSNPN and CDR2 is SVGIG (reference sequence). The V gene end was trimmed by 3 bases and the J gene end by 1 base; junction bases not matched to a gene: 3. The CDR3 DNA reads TGTGCCTGGAGACGGCGGGGGGGCACAGATACGCAGTATTTT. It translates to CAWRRRGGTDTQYF.

This clone came up once. The chain employs TRBV7-2 and TRBJ1-5, with 7 bases lining up with TRBD1. V shed 4 bases, J shed 4 bases, and the junction held 4 bases outside the gene matches. The CDR3 has 14 amino acids. CDR1 is SGHTA, CDR2 FQGNSA, per germline. This chain's CDR3 is CASSSRQGNQPQHF. Here the CDR3 DNA reads TGTGCCAGCAGCTCTAGACAGGGAAATCAGCCCCAGCATTTT.

This clone showed up just once. The CDR3 region is CASSPARGANTDTQYF. Written as DNA, the CDR3 is TGCGCCAGCAGCCCCGCCCGGGGGGCTAACACAGATACGCAGTATTTT. This rearrangement joins TRBV5-1 to TRBJ2-3, with a tentative D call TRBD2 (7 bases). V lost 4 bases and J 2 bases, leaving 17 bases between the germline ends. This CDR3 spans 16 amino acids. CDR1 is SGHRS, CDR2 YFSETQ, per germline. Full variable domain (rest looked up from reference TRBV5-1 and TRBJ2-3): KAGVTQTPRYLIKTRGQQVTLSCSPISGHRSVSWYQQTPGQGLQFLFEYFSETQRNKGNFPGRFSGRQFSNSRSEMNVSTLELGDSALYLCASSPARGANTDTQYFGPGTRLTVL.

V gene TRBV2 combines with J gene TRBJ1-1; D is undetermined. The CDR3 runs 12 residues. With 7 bases removed from V and 7 bases from J, the gap between germline ends came to 13 bases. Germline values: CDR1 SNHLY, CDR2 FYNNEI. CDR3: CASTKDGIEAFF. The CDR3, as DNA: TGTGCCAGCACTAAGGACGGAATTGAAGCTTTCTTT.

J is TRBJ1-1 and V is TRBV7-2; tentative D call: TRBD1 (5 bases). V lost 0 bases to trimming and J lost 9 bases, with 8 bases between them. Germline CDR1 and CDR2: SGHTA and FQGNSA. This CDR3 comprises 12 residues. The CDR3 region is CASSLAGVKAFF. The CDR3 bases are TGTGCCAGCAGCTTAGCGGGGGTTAAAGCTTTCTTT.

This sequence joins TRBV7-9 and TRBJ2-1; either TRBD1 or TRBD2 may fit D (5 bases each). This CDR3 contains 13 residues. Trimming took off 3 bases at V and 2 bases at J, with 5 bases between the two ends. Germline loops: CDR1 SEHNR, CDR2 FQNEAQ (reference sequence). CDR3 bases: TGTGCCAGCAGCTTGGGGGCCTACAATGAGCAGTTCTTC. Its translation: CASSLGAYNEQFF.

The V call is TRBV11-3, the J call TRBJ2-3; D is perhaps TRBD1 (6 bases). This CDR3 is built from 16 residues. Germline V lookup: CDR1 SGHNT, CDR2 YENEEA. V lost 0 bases and J 2 bases, leaving 12 bases between the germline ends. The CDR3 region is CASSLEGRGNTDTQYF. CDR3 nucleotide sequence: TGTGCCAGCAGCTTAGAAGGCAGGGGAAACACAGATACGCAGTATTTT. The entire variable domain, with the rest obtained from reference TRBV11-3 and TRBJ2-3, is as follows: EAGVVQSPRYKIIEKKQPVAFWCNPISGHNTLYWYLQNLGQGPELLIRYENEEAVDDSQLPKDRFSAERLKGVDSTLKIQPAELGDSAVYLCASSLEGRGNTDTQYFGPGTRLTVL.

The gene calls are TRBV5-8 and TRBJ1-1; D gene unclear. The CDR3 covers 13 residues. Germline V gene sequence: CDR1 SGHTS, CDR2 YDEGEE. Trimming left V 7 bases short and J 10 bases short, with 20 bases between. The DNA of the CDR3 is TGTGCCAGCCTCCTGTGGGGATCGGTGGGAGCTTTCTTT. It codes for CASLLWGSVGAFF.

The V and J genes are TRBV5-5 and TRBJ1-2; 9 nucleotides line up with TRBD1. V gave up 0 bases and J gave up 4 bases; unmatched junction bases: 1. This CDR3 is built from 14 residues. Germline assignment: CDR1 SGHKS and CDR2 YYEKEE (reference sequence). CDR3 sequence (DNA): TGTGCCAGCAGCTTGGTGACAGGGGGCTATGGCTACACCTTC. Amino acids: CASSLVTGGYGYTF.

The chain employs TRBV11-3 and TRBJ1-1; D perhaps matches TRBD1 (6 bases). From germline, CDR1 is SGHNT and CDR2 YENEEA. The CDR3 length is 15 residues. V dropped 4 bases and J dropped 6 bases, with 18 bases sitting between them. In DNA, the CDR3 is TGTGCCAGCAGCTCAGGCGACAGGCGTGCCGCTGAAGCTTTCTTT. It is translated as CASSSGDRRAAEAFF.

Comments on this clone: The junction departs from germline at one end; a sequencing error may be responsible. The chain combines TRBV7-7 with TRBJ1-4; D not resolved. CDR3 length: 16 amino acids. CDR1 and CDR2 (germline): SSHAT, FNYEAQ (reference sequence). CDR3 sequence: CASSPGPWADNEKLFF. The CDR3, as DNA: TGTGCTAGCAGCCCCGGGCCGTGGGCGGATAATGAAAAACTGTTTTTT. The variable domain in full, completed from reference TRBV7-7 and TRBJ1-4, reads GAGVSQSPRYKVTKRGQDVTLRCDPISSHATLYWYQQALGQGPEFLTYFNYEAQPDKSGLPSDRFSAERPEGSISTLTIQRTEQRDSAMYRCASSPGPWADNEKLFFGSGTQLSVL.

The V call is TRBV7-3, the J call TRBJ1-1; D is unresolved. The ends were cut back, 3 bases at V and 1 base at J, with 6 bases in the middle. The CDR3 is 13 amino acids. Germline-derived CDR1 and CDR2 are SGHTA and FQGTGA. The DNA for the CDR3 is TGTGCCAGCAGCTTTTGGGAGAACACTGAAGCTTTCTTT. It codes for CASSFWENTEAFF.

Worth noting for this clone: A read error is likely, as this CDR3 ends without the conserved phenylalanine or tryptophan. The DNA is omitted, as the CDR3 cannot be located on it reliably, and the CDR3 follows TCRdb's listing. This CDR3 reads CASSDPSGVYA. The chain is built from TRBV6-1 and TRBJ2-7; TRBD2 was called by the table and not checked on the DNA. Inclusive of both ends, the CDR3 amounts to 11 amino acids. Germline V gene data show CDR1 as MNHNS and CDR2 as SASEGT.

The genes are TRBV19 and TRBJ1-1, with 9 bases matching TRBD1. V lost 6 bases to trimming and J lost 4 bases; unmatched junction nucleotides: 12. The germline gives CDR1 LNHDA, CDR2 SQIVND (reference sequence). The CDR3 sequence is 16 residues long. The CDR3 region has the DNA TGTGCCAGTAGAATCGGGACAGGGAAAGGCCGCACTGAAGCTTTCTTT. Its protein product is CASRIGTGKGRTEAFF.

This chain links TRBV5-5 with TRBJ1-3; D is uncertain. CDR3 length: 13 amino acids. CDR1 is SGHKS, CDR2 YYEKEE, per germline (reference sequence). The V end was cut by 0 bases, the J end by 6 bases, with 7 bases between. CDR3 region: CASSLDRKNTIYF. CDR3 DNA sequence: TGTGCCAGCAGCTTGGACAGAAAAAACACCATATATTTT.

This clone is a singleton in its sample. The chain joins TRBV9 to TRBJ2-7, with TRBD2 matching 7 bases. The V segment lost 3 bases and the J segment 1 base; nucleotides outside the gene matches: 7. Germline V lookup: CDR1 SGDLS, CDR2 YYNGEE. The CDR3 covers 15 residues. CDR3: CASSATGGGSYEQYF. The CDR3 bases are TGTGCCAGCAGCGCCACTGGCGGGGGTTCCTACGAGCAGTACTTC.

The rearrangement uses TRBV6-5 and TRBJ1-5; 7 bases are shared with TRBD1. Germline V lookup: CDR1 MNHEY, CDR2 SVGAGI. J lost 2 bases, V lost 0 bases, and 4 bases had no gene match. The CDR3 runs 16 residues. The CDR3 nucleotides read TGTGCCAGCAGTTACTCAGGGGGCCGGGGCAATCAGCCCCAGCATTTT. It yields the protein CASSYSGGRGNQPQHF.

CDR3 sequence (DNA): TGTGCCAGCAGCGCAACAGGCCGAAACACCATATATTTT. Residues: CASSATGRNTIYF. The chain carries TRBV7-8 and TRBJ1-3, with D possibly TRBD1 on 5 matching bases. Trimming took off 5 bases at V and 5 bases at J, with 10 bases between the two ends. The CDR3 is 13 amino acids. Germline assignment: CDR1 SGHVS and CDR2 FQNEAQ.